The source of this T cell receptor (beta chain) is a study of T-cell reconstitution after alpha-beta-depleted transplantation in children. It was with unique molecular identifiers that the TCRbeta library was prepared. Using its own MiXCR run on the PCR reads, TCRdb lists one record per CDR3 protein. The repertoire holds some 490,000 distinct CDR3 sequences, with approximately 12% as singletons. This clonotype was observed many times. This specimen consisted of PBMCs from the stem cell graft donor, obtained from the stem cell graft. The TCR comes from a human donor who donated a stem cell graft to a child with combined immunodeficiency.

DNA for the CDR3: TGCAGCGTTTTCGGGGCGAGGACTGAAGCTTTCTTT. This gives the protein CSVFGARTEAFF. V and J are TRBV29-1 and TRBJ1-1, with a possible D match to TRBD1 (5 bases). V was clipped by 5 bases and J by 5 bases, with 12 bases between them. The CDR3 has 12 amino acids. Germline values: CDR1 SQVTM, CDR2 ANQGSEA.